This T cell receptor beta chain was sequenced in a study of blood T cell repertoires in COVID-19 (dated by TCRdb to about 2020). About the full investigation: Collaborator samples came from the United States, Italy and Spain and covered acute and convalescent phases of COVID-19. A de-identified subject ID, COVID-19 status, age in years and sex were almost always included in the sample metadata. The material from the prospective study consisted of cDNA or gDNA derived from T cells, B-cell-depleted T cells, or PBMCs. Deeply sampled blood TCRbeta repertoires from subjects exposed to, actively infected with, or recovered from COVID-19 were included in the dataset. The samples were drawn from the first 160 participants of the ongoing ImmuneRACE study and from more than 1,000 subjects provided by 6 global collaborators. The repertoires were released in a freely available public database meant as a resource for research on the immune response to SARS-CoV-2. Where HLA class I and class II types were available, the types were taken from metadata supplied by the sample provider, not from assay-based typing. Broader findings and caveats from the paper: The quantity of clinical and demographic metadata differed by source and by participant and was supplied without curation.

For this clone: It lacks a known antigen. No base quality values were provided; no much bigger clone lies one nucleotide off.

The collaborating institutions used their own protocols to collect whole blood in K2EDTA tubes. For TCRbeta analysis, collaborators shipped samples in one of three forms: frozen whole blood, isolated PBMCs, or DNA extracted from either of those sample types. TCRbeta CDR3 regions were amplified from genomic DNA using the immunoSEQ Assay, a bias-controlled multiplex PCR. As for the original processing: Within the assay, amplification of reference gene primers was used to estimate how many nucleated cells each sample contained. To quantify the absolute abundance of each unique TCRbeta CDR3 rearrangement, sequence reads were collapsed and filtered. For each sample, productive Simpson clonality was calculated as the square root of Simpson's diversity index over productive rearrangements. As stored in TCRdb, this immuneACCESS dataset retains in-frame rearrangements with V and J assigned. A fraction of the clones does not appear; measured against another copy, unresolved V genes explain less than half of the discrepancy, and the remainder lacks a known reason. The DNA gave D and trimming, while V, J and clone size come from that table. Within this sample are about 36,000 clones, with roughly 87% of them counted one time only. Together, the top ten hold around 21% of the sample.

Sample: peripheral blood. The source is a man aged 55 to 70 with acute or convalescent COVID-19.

The CDR3 has the sequence CAWTRGHDNTEAFF. The nucleotides are TGTGCCTGGACCCGCGGACACGATAACACTGAAGCTTTCTTT. Rearrangement joined TRBV30 to TRBJ1-1; TRBD1 is perhaps the D gene, given 5 matching bases. Sequences GTSNPN (CDR1) and SVGIG (CDR2) are obtained from the germline V gene (reference sequence). Trimming removed 4 bases from V and 2 bases from J, leaving 14 bases between the germline ends. The CDR3 spans 14 residues, from the cysteine through the phenylalanine. Only CDR3 DNA is held: 42 bases, read in frame from base 1.